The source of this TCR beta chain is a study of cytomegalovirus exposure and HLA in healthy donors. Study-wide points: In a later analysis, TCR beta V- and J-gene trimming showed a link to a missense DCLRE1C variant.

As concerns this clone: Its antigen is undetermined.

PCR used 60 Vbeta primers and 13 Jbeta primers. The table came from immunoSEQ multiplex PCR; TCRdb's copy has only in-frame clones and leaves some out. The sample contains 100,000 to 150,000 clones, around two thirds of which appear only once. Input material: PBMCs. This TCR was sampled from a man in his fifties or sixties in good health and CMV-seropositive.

This CDR3 reads CAWSVLAGGNEQFF. The DNA for the CDR3 is TGTGCCTGGAGTGTACTGGCGGGGGGTAATGAGCAGTTCTTC. The genes are TRBV30 and TRBJ2-1, with 8 bases fitting TRBD2. CDR1 and CDR2 from the germline V gene are GTSNPN and SVGIG (reference sequence). This CDR3 comprises 14 residues. Trimming cost V 0 bases and J 7 bases; bases outside gene matches: 5. The variable domain in full, with the rest retrieved from reference TRBV30 and TRBJ2-1, is SQTIHQWPATLVQPVGSPLSLECTVEGTSNPNLYWYRQAAGRGLQLLFYSVGIGQISSEVPQNLSASRPQDRQFILSSKKLLLSDSGFYLCAWSVLAGGNEQFFGPGTRLTVL.